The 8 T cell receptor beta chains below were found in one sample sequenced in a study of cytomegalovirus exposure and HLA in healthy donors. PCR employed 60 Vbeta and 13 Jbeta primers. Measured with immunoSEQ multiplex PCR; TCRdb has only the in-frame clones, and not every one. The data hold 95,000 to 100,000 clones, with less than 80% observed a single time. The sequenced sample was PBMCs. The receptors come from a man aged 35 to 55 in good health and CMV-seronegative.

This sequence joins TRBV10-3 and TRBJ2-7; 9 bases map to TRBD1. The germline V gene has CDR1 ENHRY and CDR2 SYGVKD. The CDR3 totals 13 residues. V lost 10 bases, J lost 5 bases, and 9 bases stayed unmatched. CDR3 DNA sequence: TGTGCCACTACCGGGACAGGGACCAACGAGCAGTACTTC. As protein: CATTGTGTNEQYF.

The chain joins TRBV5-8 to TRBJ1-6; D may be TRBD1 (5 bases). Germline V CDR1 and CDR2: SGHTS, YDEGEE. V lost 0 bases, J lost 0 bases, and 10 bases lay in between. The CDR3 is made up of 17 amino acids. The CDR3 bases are TGTGCCAGCAGCTTGGTTGGGGGGAGCTCCTATAATTCACCCCTCCACTTT. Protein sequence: CASSLVGGSSYNSPLHF.

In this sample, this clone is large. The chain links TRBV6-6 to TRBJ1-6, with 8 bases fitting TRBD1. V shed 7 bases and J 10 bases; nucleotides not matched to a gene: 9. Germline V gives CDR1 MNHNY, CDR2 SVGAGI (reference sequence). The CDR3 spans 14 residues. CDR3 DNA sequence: TGTGCCAGCACCCACGGACAGGGACGATCACCCCTCCACTTT. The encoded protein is CASTHGQGRSPLHF.

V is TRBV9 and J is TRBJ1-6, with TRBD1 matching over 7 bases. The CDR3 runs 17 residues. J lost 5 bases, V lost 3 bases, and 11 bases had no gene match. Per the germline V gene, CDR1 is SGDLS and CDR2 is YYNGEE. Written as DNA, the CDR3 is TGTGCCAGCAGCGGAGGGGGCTACTCCAACAATAATTCACCCCTCCACTTT. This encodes CASSGGGYSNNNSPLHF. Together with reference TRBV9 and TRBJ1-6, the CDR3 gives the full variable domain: DSGVTQTPKHLITATGQRVTLRCSPRSGDLSVYWYQQSLDQGLQFLIQYYNGEERAKGNILERFSAQQFPDLHSELNLSSLELGDSALYFCASSGGGYSNNNSPLHFGNGTRLTVT.

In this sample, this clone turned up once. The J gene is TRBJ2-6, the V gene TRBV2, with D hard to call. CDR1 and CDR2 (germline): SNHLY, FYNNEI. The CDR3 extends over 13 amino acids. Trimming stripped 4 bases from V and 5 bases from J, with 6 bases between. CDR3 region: CASSANWANVLTF. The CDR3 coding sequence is TGTGCCAGCAGTGCAAACTGGGCCAACGTCCTGACTTTC.

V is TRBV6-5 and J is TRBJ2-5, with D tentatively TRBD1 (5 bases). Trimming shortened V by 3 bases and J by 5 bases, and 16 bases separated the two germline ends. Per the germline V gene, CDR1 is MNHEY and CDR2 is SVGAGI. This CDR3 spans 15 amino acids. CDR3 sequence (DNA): TGTGCCAGCAGTTATAGCAGGGATGGGCGTGAGACCCAGTACTTC. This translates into CASSYSRDGRETQYF.

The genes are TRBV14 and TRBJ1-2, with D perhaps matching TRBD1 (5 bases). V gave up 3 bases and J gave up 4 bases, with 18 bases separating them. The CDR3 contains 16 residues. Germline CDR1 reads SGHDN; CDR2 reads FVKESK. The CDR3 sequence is CASSQIGGVKGYGYTF. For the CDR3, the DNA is TGTGCCAGCAGCCAGATCGGGGGAGTTAAAGGCTATGGCTACACCTTC.

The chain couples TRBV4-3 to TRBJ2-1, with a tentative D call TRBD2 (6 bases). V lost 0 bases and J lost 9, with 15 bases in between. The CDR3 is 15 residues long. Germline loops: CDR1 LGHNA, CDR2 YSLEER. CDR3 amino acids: CASSQDHSTAGEQFF. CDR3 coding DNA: TGCGCCAGCAGCCAAGATCATTCGACAGCGGGTGAGCAGTTCTTC.